These 8 T cell receptor beta chains share one sample of origin, sequenced in a study of cytomegalovirus exposure and HLA in healthy donors. The PCR used 60 Vbeta and 13 Jbeta primers. Assay used: immunoSEQ multiplex PCR; TCRdb lists only in-frame clones, some missing. The table has roughly 300,000 clones, 86% seen once. The sequenced sample consisted of PBMCs. These receptors all stem from a man aged 40-49 years in good health and CMV-seropositive.

This clone has just one count. The chain uses TRBV10-2 and TRBJ1-5; 7 bases line up with TRBD1. The CDR3 runs to 15 residues. Germline V lookup: CDR1 WSHSY, CDR2 SAAADI. Unmatched junction bases numbered 1, after V lost 2 bases and J lost 0 bases. DNA for the CDR3: TGCGCCAGCAGTGAGGGGACAGATAGCAATCAGCCCCAGCATTTT. Translated, it gives CASSEGTDSNQPQHF.

This chain connects TRBV10-2 to TRBJ1-2; the match to TRBD1 covers 12 bases. This CDR3 contains 17 residues. CDR1 WSHSY and CDR2 SAAADI come from the germline V gene. Germline trimming cut 10 bases from V and 4 bases from J; bases unmatched to any gene: 16. CDR3 in amino acids: CATTTGTGGRIGYGYTF. Here the CDR3 DNA reads TGCGCCACGACAACCGGGACAGGGGGCCGGATCGGCTATGGCTACACCTTC.

The chain recombines TRBV6-5 with TRBJ2-1; D gene ambiguous. The germline V gene encodes CDR1 MNHEY and CDR2 SVGAGI. This CDR3 contains 15 residues. The V gene lost 6 bases and the J gene lost 8 bases, with 20 bases spanning the gap. The CDR3 coding sequence is TGTGCCAGCAGGGTGGGCTTCGGAAGACCCGATGAGCAGTTCTTC. Translated, it gives CASRVGFGRPDEQFF.

The chain uses TRBV29-1 and TRBJ2-7, with 8 bases aligning to TRBD1. Per the germline V gene, CDR1 is SQVTM and CDR2 is ANQGSEA. The CDR3 is 13 residues long. J lost 0 bases, V lost 4 bases, and 2 bases had no gene match. The CDR3 DNA reads as TGCAGCGTTGCGGACAGGGACTCCTACGAGCAGTACTTC. Translating gives CSVADRDSYEQYF.

The chain joins TRBV29-1 to TRBJ2-7; 10 bases map to TRBD2. This CDR3 has 13 amino acids. J gave up 2 bases and V 4 bases, and 2 bases lay outside the gene matches. Per germline, CDR1 SQVTM and CDR2 ANQGSEA. The chain's CDR3 is CSVALAGAYEQYF. The CDR3 DNA follows: TGCAGCGTTGCTCTAGCGGGAGCCTACGAGCAGTACTTC.

CDR3 amino acids: CASSLPLTGAREQFF. The CDR3 DNA reads TGTGCCAGCAGTTTGCCCTTGACAGGGGCTAGGGAGCAGTTCTTC. This chain links TRBV28 with TRBJ2-1; 8 nucleotides match TRBD1. The CDR3 extends over 15 amino acids. Germline trimming cut 3 bases from V and 10 bases from J; bases unmatched to any gene: 11. Germline CDR1 and CDR2: MDHEN and SYDVKM.

This clone was observed once. This sequence joins TRBV5-5 and TRBJ1-5, with D perhaps TRBD1 (5 bases). Trimming shortened V by 4 bases and J by 1 base, and 12 bases separated the two germline ends. Germline CDR1 SGHKS, CDR2 YYEKEE (reference sequence). CDR3 length equals 15 residues. CDR3 nucleotide sequence: TGTGCCAGCAGCCTTGCTGCAGGGAGCAATCAGCCCCAGCATTTT. Its translation: CASSLAAGSNQPQHF.

The chain carries TRBV19 and TRBJ1-4; D unresolved. CDR3 length: 14 residues. Trimming removed 2 bases from V and 2 bases from J, with 6 bases in between. The germline V gene has CDR1 LNHDA and CDR2 SQIVND (reference sequence). CDR3 loop: CASSIRRTNEKLFF. In nucleotides, the CDR3 is TGTGCCAGTAGTATAAGGAGGACTAATGAAAAACTGTTTTTT.